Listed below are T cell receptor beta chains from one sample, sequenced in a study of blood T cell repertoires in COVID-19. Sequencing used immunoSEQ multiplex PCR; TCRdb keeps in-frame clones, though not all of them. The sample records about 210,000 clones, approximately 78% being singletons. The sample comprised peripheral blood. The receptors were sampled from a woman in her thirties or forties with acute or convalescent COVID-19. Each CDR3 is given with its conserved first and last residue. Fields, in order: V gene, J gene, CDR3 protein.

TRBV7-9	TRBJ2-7	CASSPGLAGPYEQYF
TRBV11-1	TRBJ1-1	CASSLAGQLMNTEAFF
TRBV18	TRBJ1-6	CASSLGQGFYNSPLHF
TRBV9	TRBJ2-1	CASSYFNEQFF
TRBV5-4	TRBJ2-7	CASSSSTRVPYEQYF
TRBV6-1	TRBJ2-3	CASSESVWGLRTDTQYF
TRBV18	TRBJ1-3	CASRADSAGNTIYF
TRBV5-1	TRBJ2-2	CASSHRTSGSAGELFF
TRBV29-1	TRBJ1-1	CSALSAGWTEAFF
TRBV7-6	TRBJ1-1	CASSSRDRLNTEAFF
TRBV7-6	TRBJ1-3	CASSLGGTPGSGNTIYF
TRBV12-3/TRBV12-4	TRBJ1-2	CASSHELDYGYTF